The sequence of this T cell receptor beta chain was determined in a study of shared clonotypes between healthy human individuals. For this clone: Its target is unknown.

Only CD45RO-negative cells positively selected for CCR7 counted as naive CD8 cells, so terminally differentiated effector memory CD45RA+ cells were excluded. Here immunoSEQ multiplex PCR was the method, and the copy in TCRdb shows in-frame clones only, minus some. The table shows 600,000 or so clones, with about 95% occurring only once. Overall study findings and caveats: Non-shared clonotypes were found to have lower generation probabilities than the clonotypes that were shared by all four of the sorted-subset donors.

This CDR3 has 12 residues. CDR1 is SEHNR and CDR2 is FQNEAQ in the germline V gene (reference sequence). Trimming shortened V by 6 bases and J by 13 bases, and 18 bases separated the two germline ends. This TCR was recovered from a woman aged 25-40 years in good health. The chain has TRBV7-9 and TRBJ1-2, with a possible D match to TRBD1 (5 bases). Source material: naive CD8+ T cells sorted from blood. This CDR3 is CASRQAGGPCTF. The CDR3, as DNA: TGTGCCAGCAGACAAGCCGGGGGACCGTGCACCTTC.